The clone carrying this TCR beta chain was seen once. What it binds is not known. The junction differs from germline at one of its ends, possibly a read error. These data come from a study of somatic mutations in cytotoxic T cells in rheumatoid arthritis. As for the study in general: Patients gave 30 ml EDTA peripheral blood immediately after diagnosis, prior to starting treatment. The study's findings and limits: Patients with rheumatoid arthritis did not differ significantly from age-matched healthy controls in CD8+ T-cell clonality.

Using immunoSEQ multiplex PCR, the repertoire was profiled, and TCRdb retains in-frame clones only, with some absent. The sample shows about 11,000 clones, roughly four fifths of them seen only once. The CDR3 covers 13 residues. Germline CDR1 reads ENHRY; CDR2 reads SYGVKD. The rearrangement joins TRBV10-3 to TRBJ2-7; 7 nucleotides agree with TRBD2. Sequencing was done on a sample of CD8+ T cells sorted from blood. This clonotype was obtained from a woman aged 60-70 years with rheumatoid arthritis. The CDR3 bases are TGTGCCATCAGAGGACTAGATTCCTTCGAGCAGTACTTC. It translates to CAIRGLDSFEQYF.